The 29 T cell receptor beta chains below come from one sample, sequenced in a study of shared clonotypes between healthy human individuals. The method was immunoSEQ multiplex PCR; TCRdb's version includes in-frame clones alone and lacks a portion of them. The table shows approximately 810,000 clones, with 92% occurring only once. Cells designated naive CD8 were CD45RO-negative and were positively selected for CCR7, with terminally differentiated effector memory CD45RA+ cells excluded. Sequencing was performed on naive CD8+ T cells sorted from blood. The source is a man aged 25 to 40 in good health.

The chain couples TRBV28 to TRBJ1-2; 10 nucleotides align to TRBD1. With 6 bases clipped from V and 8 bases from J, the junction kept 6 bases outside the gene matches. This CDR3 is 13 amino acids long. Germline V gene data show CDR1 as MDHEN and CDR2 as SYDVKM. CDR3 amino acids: CASSIGQGGGYTF. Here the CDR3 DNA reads TGTGCCAGCAGCATAGGACAGGGGGGCGGCTACACCTTC.

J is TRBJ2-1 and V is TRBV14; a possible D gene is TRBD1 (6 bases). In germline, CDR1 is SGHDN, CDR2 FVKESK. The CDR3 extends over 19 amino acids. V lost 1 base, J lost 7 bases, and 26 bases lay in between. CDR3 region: CASSQGDDATMGARNEQFF. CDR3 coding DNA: TGTGCCAGCAGCCAAGGGGACGACGCGACGATGGGGGCAAGGAATGAGCAGTTCTTC.

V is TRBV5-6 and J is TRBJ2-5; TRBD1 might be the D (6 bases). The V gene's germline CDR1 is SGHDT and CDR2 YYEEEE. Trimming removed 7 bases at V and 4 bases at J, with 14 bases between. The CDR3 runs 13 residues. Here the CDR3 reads CASGHRVIETQYF. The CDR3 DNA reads TGTGCCAGCGGTCACAGGGTAATAGAGACCCAGTACTTC. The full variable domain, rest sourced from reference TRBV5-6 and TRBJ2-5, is DAGVTQSPTHLIKTRGQQVTLRCSPKSGHDTVSWYQQALGQGPQFIFQYYEEEERQRGNFPDRFSGHQFPNYSSELNVNALLLGDSALYLCASGHRVIETQYFGPGTRLLVL.

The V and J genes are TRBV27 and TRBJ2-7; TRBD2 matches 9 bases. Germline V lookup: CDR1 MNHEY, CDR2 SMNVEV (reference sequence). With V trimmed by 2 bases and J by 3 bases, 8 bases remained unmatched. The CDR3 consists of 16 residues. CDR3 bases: TGTGCCAGCAGTTTAAGTAGGGTAGCGGGAGACTACGAGCAGTACTTC. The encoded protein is CASSLSRVAGDYEQYF.

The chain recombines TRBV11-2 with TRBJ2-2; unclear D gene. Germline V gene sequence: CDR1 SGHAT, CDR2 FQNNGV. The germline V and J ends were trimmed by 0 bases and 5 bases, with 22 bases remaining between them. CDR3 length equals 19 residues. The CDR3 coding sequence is TGTGCCAGCAGCTTAGATCAATTAAATCCGATGTCACAGACCGGGGAGCTGTTTTTT. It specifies CASSLDQLNPMSQTGELFF.

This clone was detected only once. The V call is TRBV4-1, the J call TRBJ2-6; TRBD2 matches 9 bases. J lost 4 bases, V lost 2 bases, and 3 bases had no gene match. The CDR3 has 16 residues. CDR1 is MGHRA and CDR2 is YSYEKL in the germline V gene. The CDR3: CASSQIAGAGANVLTF. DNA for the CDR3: TGCGCCAGCAGCCAAATAGCGGGAGCCGGGGCCAACGTCCTGACTTTC.

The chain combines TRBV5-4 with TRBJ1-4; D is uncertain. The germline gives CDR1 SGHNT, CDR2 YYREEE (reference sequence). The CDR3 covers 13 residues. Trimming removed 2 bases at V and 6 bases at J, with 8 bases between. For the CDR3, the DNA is TGTGCCAGCAGCTTTATGACGGATGAAAAACTGTTTTTT. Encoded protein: CASSFMTDEKLFF.

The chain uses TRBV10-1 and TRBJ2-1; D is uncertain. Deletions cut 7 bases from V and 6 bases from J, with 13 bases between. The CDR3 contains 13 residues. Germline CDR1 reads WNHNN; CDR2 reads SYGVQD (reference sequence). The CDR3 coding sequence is TGCGCCAGCACATGGGCGCCCGGCAATGAGCAGTTCTTC. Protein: CASTWAPGNEQFF.

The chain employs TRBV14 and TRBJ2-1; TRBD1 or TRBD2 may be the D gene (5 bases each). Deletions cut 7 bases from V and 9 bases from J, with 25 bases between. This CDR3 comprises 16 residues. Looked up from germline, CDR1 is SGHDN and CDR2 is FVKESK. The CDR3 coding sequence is TGTGCCAGCACACTCTCGGACGGGGAAAGGGACGGTGAGCAGTTCTTC. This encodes CASTLSDGERDGEQFF.

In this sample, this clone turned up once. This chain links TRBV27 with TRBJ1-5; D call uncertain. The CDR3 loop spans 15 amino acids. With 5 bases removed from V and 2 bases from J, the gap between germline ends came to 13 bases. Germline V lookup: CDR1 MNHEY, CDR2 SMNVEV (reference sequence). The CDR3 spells CASSPSPQGNQPQHF. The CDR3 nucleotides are TGTGCCAGCAGTCCCAGCCCCCAGGGCAATCAGCCCCAGCATTTT.

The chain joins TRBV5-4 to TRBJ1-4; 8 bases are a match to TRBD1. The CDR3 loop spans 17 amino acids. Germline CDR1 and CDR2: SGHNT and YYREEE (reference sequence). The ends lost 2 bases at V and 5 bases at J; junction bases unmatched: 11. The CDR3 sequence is CASSFGQGKLRNEKLFF. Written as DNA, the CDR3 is TGTGCCAGCAGCTTTGGACAGGGCAAATTAAGAAATGAAAAACTGTTTTTT.

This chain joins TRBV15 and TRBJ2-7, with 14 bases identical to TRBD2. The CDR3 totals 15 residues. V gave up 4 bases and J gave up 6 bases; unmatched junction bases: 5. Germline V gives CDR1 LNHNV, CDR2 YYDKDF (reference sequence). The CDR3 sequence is CATSKTSGRAGEQYF. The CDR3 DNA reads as TGTGCCACCAGCAAGACTAGCGGGAGGGCAGGCGAGCAGTACTTC.

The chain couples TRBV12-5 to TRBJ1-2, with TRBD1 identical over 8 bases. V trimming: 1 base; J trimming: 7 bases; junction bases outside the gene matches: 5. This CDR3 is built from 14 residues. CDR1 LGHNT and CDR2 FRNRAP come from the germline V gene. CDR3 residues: CASGLGTGSFGYTF. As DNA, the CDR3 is TGTGCTAGTGGTTTGGGGACAGGGAGTTTTGGCTACACCTTC.

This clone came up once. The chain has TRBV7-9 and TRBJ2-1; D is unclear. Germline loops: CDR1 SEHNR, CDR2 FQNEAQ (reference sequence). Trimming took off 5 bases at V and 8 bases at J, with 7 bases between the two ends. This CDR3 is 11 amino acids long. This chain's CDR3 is CASSPLDEQFF. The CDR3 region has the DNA TGTGCCAGCAGCCCCCTCGATGAGCAGTTCTTC. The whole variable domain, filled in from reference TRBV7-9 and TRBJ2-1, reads DTGVSQNPRHKITKRGQNVTFRCDPISEHNRLYWYRQTLGQGPEFLTYFQNEAQLEKSRLLSDRFSAERPKGSFSTLEIQRTEQGDSAMYLCASSPLDEQFFGPGTRLTVL.

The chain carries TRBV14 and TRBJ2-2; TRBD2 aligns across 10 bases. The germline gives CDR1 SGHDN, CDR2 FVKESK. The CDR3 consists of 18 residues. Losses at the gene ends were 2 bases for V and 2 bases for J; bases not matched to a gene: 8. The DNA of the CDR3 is TGTGCCAGCAGCCAATTGACTAGCGGGTATTCTAACACCGGGGAGCTGTTTTTT. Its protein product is CASSQLTSGYSNTGELFF.

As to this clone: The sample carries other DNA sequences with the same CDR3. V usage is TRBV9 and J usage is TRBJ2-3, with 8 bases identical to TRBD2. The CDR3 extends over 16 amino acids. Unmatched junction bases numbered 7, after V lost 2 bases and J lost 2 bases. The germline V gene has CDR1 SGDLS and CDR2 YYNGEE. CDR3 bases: TGTGCCAGCAGCGTGGGGTTAGCGGGAAACACAGATACGCAGTATTTT. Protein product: CASSVGLAGNTDTQYF. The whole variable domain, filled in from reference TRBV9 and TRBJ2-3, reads DSGVTQTPKHLITATGQRVTLRCSPRSGDLSVYWYQQSLDQGLQFLIQYYNGEERAKGNILERFSAQQFPDLHSELNLSSLELGDSALYFCASSVGLAGNTDTQYFGPGTRLTVL.

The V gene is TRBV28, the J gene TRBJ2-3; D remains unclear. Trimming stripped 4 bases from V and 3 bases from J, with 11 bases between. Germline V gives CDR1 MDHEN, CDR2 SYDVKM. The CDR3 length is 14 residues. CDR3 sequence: CASSSVGRTDTQYF. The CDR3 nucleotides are TGTGCCAGCAGTTCGGTCGGTAGGACAGATACGCAGTATTTT.

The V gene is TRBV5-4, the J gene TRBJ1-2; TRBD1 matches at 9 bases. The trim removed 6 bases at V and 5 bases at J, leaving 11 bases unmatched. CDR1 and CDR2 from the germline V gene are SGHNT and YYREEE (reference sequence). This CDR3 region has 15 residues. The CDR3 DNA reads TGTGCCAGCACCACCCCGGCGACAGGGGGATATGGCTACACCTTC. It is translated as CASTTPATGGYGYTF.

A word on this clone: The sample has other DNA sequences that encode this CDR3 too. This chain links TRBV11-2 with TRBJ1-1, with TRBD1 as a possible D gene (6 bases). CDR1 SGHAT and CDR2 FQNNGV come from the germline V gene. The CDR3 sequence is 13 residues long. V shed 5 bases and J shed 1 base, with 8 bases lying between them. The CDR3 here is CASSATGNTEAFF. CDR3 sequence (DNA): TGTGCCAGCAGCGCGACAGGGAACACTGAAGCTTTCTTT. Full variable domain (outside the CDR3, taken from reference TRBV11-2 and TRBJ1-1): EAGVAQSPRYKIIEKRQSVAFWCNPISGHATLYWYQQILGQGPKLLIQFQNNGVVDDSQLPKDRFSAERLKGVDSTLKIQPAKLEDSAVYLCASSATGNTEAFFGQGTRLTVV.

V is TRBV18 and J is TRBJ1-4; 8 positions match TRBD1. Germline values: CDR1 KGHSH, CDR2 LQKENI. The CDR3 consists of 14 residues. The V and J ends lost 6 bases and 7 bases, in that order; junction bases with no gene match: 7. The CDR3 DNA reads TGTGCCAGCTCTGCCGGGACAGGCGGTGAAAAACTGTTTTTT. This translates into CASSAGTGGEKLFF.

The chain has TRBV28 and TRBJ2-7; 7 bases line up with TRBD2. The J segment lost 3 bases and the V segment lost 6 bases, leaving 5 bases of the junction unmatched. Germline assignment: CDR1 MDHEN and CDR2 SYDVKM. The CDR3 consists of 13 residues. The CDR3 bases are TGTGCCAGCAGCCTCCGGGACTACTACGAGCAGTACTTC. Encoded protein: CASSLRDYYEQYF.

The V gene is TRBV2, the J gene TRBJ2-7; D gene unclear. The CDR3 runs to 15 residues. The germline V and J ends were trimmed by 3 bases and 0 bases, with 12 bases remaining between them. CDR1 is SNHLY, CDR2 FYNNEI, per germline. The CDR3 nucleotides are TGTGCCAGCAGTGAGGCAGGACGTACCTCCTACGAGCAGTACTTC. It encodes CASSEAGRTSYEQYF.

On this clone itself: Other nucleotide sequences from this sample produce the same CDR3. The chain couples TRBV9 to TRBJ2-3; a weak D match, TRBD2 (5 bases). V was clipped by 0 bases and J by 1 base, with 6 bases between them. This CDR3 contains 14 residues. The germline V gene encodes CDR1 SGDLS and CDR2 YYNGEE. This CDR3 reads CASSVGAGTDTQYF. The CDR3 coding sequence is TGTGCCAGCAGCGTAGGAGCGGGCACAGATACGCAGTATTTT.

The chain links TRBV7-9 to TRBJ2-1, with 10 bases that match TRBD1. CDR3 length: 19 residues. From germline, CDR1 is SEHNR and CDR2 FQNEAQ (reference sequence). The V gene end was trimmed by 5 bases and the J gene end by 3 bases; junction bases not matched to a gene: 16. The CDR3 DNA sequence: TGTGCCAGCAGCCCATCCCCGGGTAAGGGACAGGGGATCTACAATGAGCAGTTCTTC. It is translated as CASSPSPGKGQGIYNEQFF.

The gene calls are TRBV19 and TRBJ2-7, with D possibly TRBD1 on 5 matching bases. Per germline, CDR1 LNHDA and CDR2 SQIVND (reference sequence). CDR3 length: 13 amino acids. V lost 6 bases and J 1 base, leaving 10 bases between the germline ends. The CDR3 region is CASRTQGSYEQYF. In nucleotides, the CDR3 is TGTGCCAGTAGGACCCAGGGATCCTACGAGCAGTACTTC.

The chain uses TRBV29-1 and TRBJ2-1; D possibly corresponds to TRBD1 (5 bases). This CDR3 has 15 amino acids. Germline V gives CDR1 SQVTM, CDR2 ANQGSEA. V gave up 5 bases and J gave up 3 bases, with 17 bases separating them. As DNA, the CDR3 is TGCAGCGTTACGACCGACAGATCAAGCTACAATGAGCAGTTCTTC. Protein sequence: CSVTTDRSSYNEQFF.

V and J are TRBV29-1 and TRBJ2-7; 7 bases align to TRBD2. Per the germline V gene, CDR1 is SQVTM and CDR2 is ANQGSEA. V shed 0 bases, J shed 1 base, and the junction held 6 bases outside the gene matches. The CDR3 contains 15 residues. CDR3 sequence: CSVEDSRGESYEQYF. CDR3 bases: TGCAGCGTTGAAGATTCACGGGGGGAATCCTACGAGCAGTACTTC.

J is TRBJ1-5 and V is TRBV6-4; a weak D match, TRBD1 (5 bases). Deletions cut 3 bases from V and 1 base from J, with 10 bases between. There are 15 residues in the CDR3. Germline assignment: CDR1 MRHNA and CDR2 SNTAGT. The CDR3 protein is CASSEGTGSNQPQHF. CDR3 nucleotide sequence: TGTGCCAGCAGTGAGGGGACGGGGAGCAATCAGCCCCAGCATTTT.

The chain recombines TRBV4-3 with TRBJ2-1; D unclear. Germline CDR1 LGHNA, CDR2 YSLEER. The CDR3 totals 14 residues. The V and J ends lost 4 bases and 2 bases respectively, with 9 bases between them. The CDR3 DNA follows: TGCGCCAGCAGCCCAAAGCCTACCTACAATGAGCAGTTCTTC. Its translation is CASSPKPTYNEQFF.